One sample yielded the 10 T cell receptor beta chains listed below, sequenced in a study of human T cells and chemical hapten exposure. A single record per CDR3 protein comes from TCRdb applying MiXCR to the RACE reads. This sample has roughly 80,000 distinct CDR3 sequences, with around 10% found just once. Time point in this sample: patch test 1, 2 weeks after DPC sensitization. The sample's treatment: therapeutic diphenylcyclopropenone sensitization with weekly scalp DPC. The sequencing used whole blood, collected in connection with sensitization to the hapten diphenylcyclopropenone (DPC). These receptors were taken from a woman between 50 and 59 years old with alopecia areata. Some clones in this sample may be carry-over from other donors' samples.

V is TRBV18 and J is TRBJ1-1; no firm D call. V dropped 6 bases and J dropped 6 bases, with 11 bases sitting between them. This CDR3 is built from 12 residues. The germline gives CDR1 KGHSH, CDR2 LQKENI. In nucleotides, the CDR3 is TGTGCCAGCTCGCTTCAGGTGGCTGAAGCTTTCTTT. This gives the protein CASSLQVAEAFF. Filled out from reference TRBV18 and TRBJ1-1, the complete variable domain reads NAGVMQNPRHLVRRRGQEARLRCSPMKGHSHVYWYRQLPEEGLKFMVYLQKENIIDESGMPKERFSAEFPKEGPSILRIQQVVRGDSAAYFCASSLQVAEAFFGQGTRLTVV.

The chain couples TRBV5-1 to TRBJ1-5; 7 bases fit TRBD1. This CDR3 spans 15 amino acids. From germline, CDR1 is SGHRS and CDR2 YFSETQ. V shed 5 bases and J 5 bases; nucleotides not matched to a gene: 10. In DNA, the CDR3 is TGCGCCAGCAGGCTCACAGGGGAGGGTTATCAGCCCCAGCATTTT. It encodes CASRLTGEGYQPQHF.

This clonotype has ten or more counts. The chain carries TRBV18 and TRBJ2-1; a weak D match, TRBD2 (6 bases). The V end was cut by 3 bases, the J end by 1 base, with 16 bases between. Germline V gives CDR1 KGHSH, CDR2 LQKENI. The CDR3 spans 17 residues. Here the CDR3 DNA reads TGTGCCAGCTCACCCAAACCGGGACTGGGTTCCTACAATGAGCAGTTCTTC. It codes for CASSPKPGLGSYNEQFF. Drawing the rest from reference TRBV18 and TRBJ2-1, the complete variable domain is NAGVMQNPRHLVRRRGQEARLRCSPMKGHSHVYWYRQLPEEGLKFMVYLQKENIIDESGMPKERFSAEFPKEGPSILRIQQVVRGDSAAYFCASSPKPGLGSYNEQFFGPGTRLTVL.

The sample holds a few counts of this clonotype. The chain links TRBV20-1 to TRBJ1-5, with 8 nucleotides matching TRBD1. This CDR3 is built from 14 residues. Germline CDR1 reads DFQATT; CDR2 reads SNEGSKA (reference sequence). The J segment lost 6 bases and the V segment lost 6 bases, leaving 10 bases of the junction unmatched. The CDR3 bases are TGCAGTGCCTGGGACAGGTACAGGGGTCAGCCCCAGCATTTT. This encodes CSAWDRYRGQPQHF.

In this sample, this clonotype turned up many times. The CDR3, as DNA: TGCAGCGTCAAGAGGCGCCTAGGGGCCTACGAGCAGTACTTC. It codes for CSVKRRLGAYEQYF. V gene TRBV29-1 combines with J gene TRBJ2-7; a possible D gene is TRBD1 (5 bases). The CDR3 runs 14 residues. Trimming took off 6 bases at V and 2 bases at J, with 17 bases between the two ends. Germline V gene sequence: CDR1 SQVTM, CDR2 ANQGSEA.

This clonotype showed up just a few times. The V gene is TRBV6-5, the J gene TRBJ1-4; D uncertain. Germline values: CDR1 MNHEY, CDR2 SVGAGI. V lost 7 bases, J lost 5 bases, and 17 bases lay in between. This CDR3 contains 15 residues. CDR3 loop: CASTRVGGLNEKLFF. The CDR3, as DNA: TGTGCCAGCACCCGAGTTGGAGGTTTAAATGAAAAACTGTTTTTT.

This clonotype was recorded many times. V and J are TRBV4-2 and TRBJ2-1, with 12 bases identical to TRBD1. Germline loops: CDR1 LGHNA, CDR2 YNFKEQ. The CDR3 is 17 amino acids. V lost 5 bases, J lost 8 bases, and 13 bases stayed unmatched. The CDR3, as DNA: TGTGCCAGCAGCGCCACCGGGACAGGGGGCGTATTCGATGAGCAGTTCTTC. Protein sequence: CASSATGTGGVFDEQFF.

This clonotype has more than one count but fewer than ten. The rearrangement joins TRBV12-3 or TRBV12-4 to TRBJ1-2, with D perhaps matching TRBD1 (6 bases). Between the trimmed V and J ends, which lost 5 bases and 1 base, there was a span of 11 bases. The CDR3 has 14 residues. CDR3 region: CASSHRDFNYGYTF. The DNA of the CDR3 is TGTGCCAGCAGTCACAGGGATTTTAACTATGGCTACACCTTC.

The CDR3 is CASSYDRGTGELFF. DNA of the CDR3: TGTGCCAGCAGTTACGATCGGGGCACCGGGGAGCTGTTTTTT. The chain uses TRBV6-5 and TRBJ2-2; a weak D match, TRBD2 (5 bases). The CDR3 covers 14 residues. Germline V gene lookup returns CDR1 MNHEY and CDR2 SVGAGI. V lost 2 bases and J 4 bases, leaving 8 bases between the germline ends.

This clonotype was observed a handful of times. The CDR3 DNA reads as TGTGCCAGCAGACCTATTCTCCCCGGACCTACGAACACCGGGGAGCTGTTTTTT. Amino acids: CASRPILPGPTNTGELFF. This chain joins TRBV7-6 and TRBJ2-2; D is unresolved. The CDR3 consists of 18 residues. Germline V CDR1 and CDR2: SGHVS, FNYEAQ. The germline V and J ends were trimmed by 6 bases and 0 bases, with 20 bases remaining between them.